This T cell receptor beta chain was recovered during a study of T cell repertoires in cytomegalovirus infection. The CDR3 runs 17 residues. CDR1 and CDR2 (germline): MNHEY, SVGEGT. V was cut by 5 bases and J by 1 base, with 17 bases left in between. TCRdb independently ran MiXCR on the reads; one entry per CDR3 protein. The profile shows about 500,000 distinct CDR3 sequences, roughly a third of them singletons. In its sample, this clonotype was seen a few times. What it binds is unknown. This material consisted of cultured PBMCs, taken from culture after CMV antigen stimulation. The J gene is TRBJ2-2, the V gene TRBV6-2 or TRBV6-3, with a possible D match to TRBD1 (6 bases). This TCR came from a human donor in good health (CMV status not recorded). Some clones in this sample may be carry-over from other donors' samples. The CDR3 sequence is CASSRTADPMNTGELFF. DNA of the CDR3: TGTGCCAGCAGTAGGACAGCAGACCCAATGAACACCGGGGAGCTGTTTTTT.